Shown below are 32 T cell receptor beta chains from a single sample sequenced in a study of cytomegalovirus exposure and HLA in healthy donors. Vbeta (60) and Jbeta (13) primers were used in the PCR. Here immunoSEQ multiplex PCR was the method, and the copy in TCRdb shows in-frame clones only, minus some. This table holds around 84,000 clones, 70% to 85% found once. The sequencing sample was made of PBMCs. These receptors all stem from a human donor in good health.

This chain joins TRBV4-3 and TRBJ1-2, with a tentative D call TRBD1 (6 bases). The germline V gene encodes CDR1 LGHNA and CDR2 YSLEER. V lost 0 bases and J 3 bases, leaving 17 bases between the germline ends. CDR3 length: 17 residues. The CDR3 bases are TGCGCCAGCAGCCAAGATCTAGGGGGAAGAAGCGACTATGGCTACACCTTC. Residues: CASSQDLGGRSDYGYTF.

The rearrangement uses TRBV5-1 and TRBJ2-5, with D maybe TRBD2 (5 bases). CDR3 length: 13 residues. Trimming took 4 bases from V and 2 from J, leaving 9 bases between them. Germline V gene sequence: CDR1 SGHRS, CDR2 YFSETQ. CDR3 coding DNA: TGCGCCAGCAGCGGACTTATACAAGAGACCCAGTACTTC. It encodes CASSGLIQETQYF.

V and J are TRBV5-1 and TRBJ2-1, with 7 bases fitting TRBD2. V shed 0 bases and J 9 bases; nucleotides not matched to a gene: 6. This CDR3 contains 14 residues. Germline-derived CDR1 and CDR2 are SGHRS and YFSETQ. The CDR3 sequence: CASSLAPSGAEQFF. In DNA form, the CDR3 reads TGCGCCAGCAGCTTGGCCCCGAGCGGGGCTGAGCAGTTCTTC.

V gene TRBV2 combines with J gene TRBJ2-1; D is ambiguous. This CDR3 is 14 amino acids long. The germline CDR1 and CDR2 sequences are SNHLY and FYNNEI. V was cut by 7 bases and J by 0 bases, with 10 bases left in between. Here the CDR3 DNA reads TGTGCCAGCACGGAGTTGAGCTCCTACAATGAGCAGTTCTTC. Amino acid sequence: CASTELSSYNEQFF. Drawing the rest from reference TRBV2 and TRBJ2-1, the complete variable domain is EPEVTQTPSHQVTQMGQEVILRCVPISNHLYFYWYRQILGQKVEFLVSFYNNEISEKSEIFDDQFSVERPDGSNFTLKIRSTKLEDSAMYFCASTELSSYNEQFFGPGTRLTVL.

This rearrangement joins TRBV7-9 to TRBJ2-7; no clear D gene. Between the trimmed V and J ends, which lost 3 bases and 2 bases, there was a span of 5 bases. CDR1 SEHNR and CDR2 FQNEAQ come from the germline V gene (reference sequence). The CDR3 totals 12 residues. CDR3 DNA sequence: TGTGCCAGCAGCTTCTCCCCCTACGAGCAGTACTTC. This gives the protein CASSFSPYEQYF.

The V and J genes are TRBV2 and TRBJ2-7, with 8 bases that match TRBD2. CDR3 length: 15 amino acids. V was pared by 8 bases and J by 0 bases, with 9 bases of the junction left unmatched. Germline values: CDR1 SNHLY, CDR2 FYNNEI. The CDR3 bases are TGTGCCAGCTCCTTGGAGCGGGGGAACTCCTACGAGCAGTACTTC. Protein: CASSLERGNSYEQYF.

This clone was counted only a few times. The V call is TRBV5-1, the J call TRBJ1-1; TRBD1 aligns across 7 bases. Germline assignment: CDR1 SGHRS and CDR2 YFSETQ. The CDR3 has 14 amino acids. V was clipped by 2 bases and J by 4 bases; unmatched bases: 5. CDR3: CASSFGTVATEAFF. The CDR3 bases are TGCGCCAGCAGCTTTGGGACAGTGGCCACTGAAGCTTTCTTT.

Comments on this clone: One junction end does not reproduce the germline sequence, and a read error may be involved. The chain carries TRBV2 and TRBJ2-7, with D tentatively TRBD1 (6 bases). Germline assignment: CDR1 SNHLY and CDR2 FYNNEI. This CDR3 region has 14 residues. CDR3 sequence (DNA): TGTGCCGGCAGTTCCAGGACAGCAGCCTACGAGCAGTACTTC. Translated: CAGSSRTAAYEQYF.

J is TRBJ1-1 and V is TRBV6-5, with TRBD1 matching over 8 bases. This CDR3 region has 13 residues. V shed 4 bases and J 4 bases; nucleotides not matched to a gene: 2. Germline assignment: CDR1 MNHEY and CDR2 SVGAGI. Written as DNA, the CDR3 is TGTGCCAGCAGTTTCGACAGGGGCACTGAAGCTTTCTTT. Encoded protein: CASSFDRGTEAFF.

This clone was counted a single time. The chain carries TRBV5-1 and TRBJ2-2; 7 bases map to TRBD2. Germline values: CDR1 SGHRS, CDR2 YFSETQ. With V trimmed by 5 bases and J by 3 bases, 7 bases remained unmatched. The CDR3 runs 15 residues. CDR3 loop: CASRRSGGDTGELFF. The CDR3 DNA sequence: TGCGCCAGCAGACGGTCGGGGGGTGACACCGGGGAGCTGTTTTTT.

The V call is TRBV5-1, the J call TRBJ2-1; 10 bases fit TRBD1. J lost 4 bases, V lost 0 bases, and 1 base had no gene match. This CDR3 region has 15 residues. Germline-derived CDR1 and CDR2 are SGHRS and YFSETQ. CDR3 residues: CASSLGQGAYNEQFF. Here the CDR3 DNA reads TGCGCCAGCAGCTTGGGACAGGGGGCATACAATGAGCAGTTCTTC. The variable domain in full, with the rest retrieved from reference TRBV5-1 and TRBJ2-1, is KAGVTQTPRYLIKTRGQQVTLSCSPISGHRSVSWYQQTPGQGLQFLFEYFSETQRNKGNFPGRFSGRQFSNSRSEMNVSTLELGDSALYLCASSLGQGAYNEQFFGPGTRLTVL.

In this sample, this clone turned up once. In DNA, the CDR3 is TGTGCCAGCAGCTTAGGGGGGGATAATGAAAAACTGTTTTTT. Translating gives CASSLGGDNEKLFF. V and J are TRBV7-8 and TRBJ1-4; D may be TRBD1 (5 bases). V shed 1 base and J shed 4 bases, with 7 bases lying between them. The V gene's germline CDR1 is SGHVS and CDR2 FQNEAQ. There are 14 residues in the CDR3.

The V call is TRBV6-5, the J call TRBJ2-7, with D maybe TRBD2 (6 bases). The V end lost 5 bases, the J end lost 1 base, and 15 bases lay between the germline ends. The CDR3 sequence is 15 residues long. The germline V gene has CDR1 MNHEY and CDR2 SVGAGI. The CDR3 DNA sequence: TGTGCCAGCAGTGTGGCGGGGAAGAGATCCTACGAGCAGTACTTC. Protein: CASSVAGKRSYEQYF.

The genes are TRBV9 and TRBJ2-2; D uncertain. The CDR3 totals 14 residues. CDR1 and CDR2 from the germline V gene are SGDLS and YYNGEE. V was pared by 0 bases and J by 7 bases, with 10 bases between. The CDR3 sequence is CASSVAARYGELFF. CDR3 sequence (DNA): TGTGCCAGCAGCGTAGCAGCGAGATACGGGGAGCTGTTTTTT.

V gene TRBV6-1 combines with J gene TRBJ1-1, with 7 positions matching TRBD1. The V and J ends lost 3 bases and 2 bases, in that order; junction bases with no gene match: 9. The CDR3 extends over 16 amino acids. The V gene's germline CDR1 is MNHNS and CDR2 SASEGT. The CDR3 DNA follows: TGTGCCAGCAGTGATTCCCACCGACAGGGAAACACTGAAGCTTTCTTT. The encoded protein is CASSDSHRQGNTEAFF.

This sequence joins TRBV25-1 and TRBJ2-2, with 8 bases matching TRBD2. CDR1 and CDR2 (germline): MGHDK, SYGVNS. The CDR3 is 14 residues long. With V trimmed by 7 bases and J by 4 bases, 5 bases remained unmatched. The CDR3 region has the DNA TGTGCCAGCACCCCCAGCGGGGGCACCGGGGAGCTGTTTTTT. Protein sequence: CASTPSGGTGELFF.

This clone was detected once. The chain employs TRBV2 and TRBJ2-5; TRBD2 aligns across 15 bases. The germline gives CDR1 SNHLY, CDR2 FYNNEI. The CDR3 sequence is 15 residues long. Trimming cost V 8 bases and J 1 base; bases outside gene matches: 2. For the CDR3, the DNA is TGTGCCAGCGGACTAGCGGGGGGGCCCCAAGAGACCCAGTACTTC. Translating it yields CASGLAGGPQETQYF.

This CDR3 reads CASSQDWVPSSQETQYF. CDR3 bases: TGCGCCAGCAGCCAAGATTGGGTCCCGTCTAGCCAAGAGACCCAGTACTTC. The J gene is TRBJ2-5, the V gene TRBV4-3; no definite D call. The CDR3 covers 17 residues. CDR1 LGHNA and CDR2 YSLEER come from the germline V gene. V was pared by 0 bases and J by 1 base, with 15 bases between.

This clone has just a few counts. V usage is TRBV14 and J usage is TRBJ2-7; tentatively, D is TRBD1 (5 bases). Trimming left V 0 bases short and J 5 bases short, with 20 bases between. The germline CDR1 and CDR2 sequences are SGHDN and FVKESK. The CDR3 is 17 residues long. CDR3 coding DNA: TGTGCCAGCAGCCAAGATAAGTCCCCAGGGTACCCCGACGAGCAGTACTTC. Its translation is CASSQDKSPGYPDEQYF.

This clone came up a few times. The chain carries TRBV6-1 and TRBJ1-6, with D tentatively TRBD1 (6 bases). Germline V gene data show CDR1 as MNHNS and CDR2 as SASEGT. The CDR3 is made up of 13 amino acids. V was shortened by 6 bases and J by 8 bases, with 11 bases between the two germline ends. The CDR3 here is CASRVQGYSPLHF. In DNA form, the CDR3 reads TGTGCCAGCAGGGTCCAGGGGTATTCACCCCTCCACTTT.

V is TRBV7-8 and J is TRBJ2-5; no firm D call. V dropped 4 bases and J dropped 2 bases, with 2 bases sitting between them. The CDR3 sequence is 11 residues long. Germline-derived CDR1 and CDR2 are SGHVS and FQNEAQ. The CDR3 loop is CASSSQETQYF. The DNA for the CDR3 is TGTGCCAGCAGCTCTCAAGAGACCCAGTACTTC.

This chain links TRBV5-1 with TRBJ2-4, with 8 bases identical to TRBD1. J lost 10 bases, V lost 0 bases, and 6 bases had no gene match. The V gene's germline CDR1 is SGHRS and CDR2 YFSETQ. The CDR3 is made up of 14 amino acids. The CDR3 DNA sequence: TGCGCCAGCAGCTTGGCGGACAGGGCTTTAATTCAGTACTTC. Encoded protein: CASSLADRALIQYF.

The genes are TRBV25-1 and TRBJ2-5, with TRBD2 as a possible D gene (6 bases). The CDR3 consists of 14 residues. V shed 2 bases and J shed 7 bases, with 14 bases lying between them. Germline lookup yields CDR1 MGHDK and CDR2 SYGVNS. This CDR3 reads CASSEVIAVGTQYF. The CDR3 region has the DNA TGTGCCAGCAGTGAAGTGATAGCGGTGGGGACCCAGTACTTC. Full variable domain (remainder filled in from reference TRBV25-1 and TRBJ2-5): EADIYQTPRYLVIGTGKKITLECSQTMGHDKMYWYQQDPGMELHLIHYSYGVNSTEKGDLSSESTVSRIRTEHFPLTLESARPSHTSQYLCASSEVIAVGTQYFGPGTRLLVL.

The chain is built from TRBV4-1 and TRBJ2-5; tentative D call: TRBD1 (5 bases). With 0 bases removed from V and 0 bases from J, the gap between germline ends came to 14 bases. Germline-derived CDR1 and CDR2 are MGHRA and YSYEKL. The CDR3 covers 17 residues. This CDR3 is CASSQDRRGRDQETQYF. CDR3 nucleotide sequence: TGCGCCAGCAGCCAAGATCGTCGAGGCAGGGACCAAGAGACCCAGTACTTC.

V usage is TRBV5-1 and J usage is TRBJ1-4; a weak D match, TRBD1 (6 bases). Germline V CDR1 and CDR2: SGHRS, YFSETQ. The V and J ends lost 0 bases and 4 bases respectively, with 10 bases between them. The length of the CDR3 is 15 residues. The CDR3 protein is CASSLEDRLNEKLFF. In nucleotides, the CDR3 is TGCGCCAGCAGCTTGGAGGACAGACTTAATGAAAAACTGTTTTTT.

The chain carries TRBV6-1 and TRBJ2-6, with TRBD1 identical over 7 bases. Germline values: CDR1 MNHNS, CDR2 SASEGT. The CDR3 sequence is 15 residues long. Trimming removed 6 bases from V and 0 bases from J; junction bases left unmatched: 2. The CDR3: CASRAGGSGANVLTF. The CDR3 DNA reads TGTGCCAGCAGGGCAGGGGGCTCTGGGGCCAACGTCCTGACTTTC.

In this sample, this clone turned up once. V and J are TRBV5-4 and TRBJ2-1, with 8 nucleotides matching TRBD1. The CDR3 has 17 residues. J was trimmed by 4 bases and V by 0 bases; bases with no gene match: 9. CDR1 and CDR2 from the germline V gene are SGHNT and YYREEE (reference sequence). CDR3 sequence reads: CASSLVPTGAKYNEQFF. CDR3 nucleotides: TGTGCCAGCAGCTTGGTCCCGACAGGGGCGAAATACAATGAGCAGTTCTTC.

The gene calls are TRBV5-1 and TRBJ1-3; D possibly corresponds to TRBD1 (5 bases). Germline lookup yields CDR1 SGHRS and CDR2 YFSETQ. CDR3 length equals 15 residues. Between the trimmed V and J ends, which lost 4 bases and 1 base, there was a span of 12 bases. This chain's CDR3 is CASSGGDLSGNTIYF. CDR3 bases: TGCGCCAGCAGCGGGGGGGACCTTTCTGGAAACACCATATATTTT.

The chain couples TRBV29-1 to TRBJ2-2, with 7 bases lining up with TRBD1. The V gene end was trimmed by 3 bases and the J gene end by 5 bases; junction bases not matched to a gene: 6. Germline-derived CDR1 and CDR2 are SQVTM and ANQGSEA. The CDR3 length is 14 residues. CDR3 DNA: TGCAGCGTTGACGGCCGGGACAGTACCGGGGAGCTGTTTTTT. Residues: CSVDGRDSTGELFF.

This clone has more than one count but fewer than ten. This rearrangement joins TRBV5-1 to TRBJ2-2, with D perhaps matching TRBD1 (5 bases). The V end was cut by 0 bases, the J end by 3 bases, with 9 bases between. This CDR3 has 15 amino acids. Germline CDR1 SGHRS, CDR2 YFSETQ. DNA for the CDR3: TGCGCCAGCAGCTTGGAAGCACAGGACACCGGGGAGCTGTTTTTT. Translation: CASSLEAQDTGELFF.

CDR3 protein: CASSLTRTGGETDTQYF. The CDR3 DNA follows: TGTGCCAGCAGCCTAACAAGGACAGGGGGCGAAACAGATACGCAGTATTTT. The rearrangement joins TRBV9 to TRBJ2-3; 11 bases map to TRBD1. CDR1 is SGDLS, CDR2 YYNGEE, per germline. CDR3 length: 17 residues. After removal of 4 bases from V and 3 bases from J, the junction contained 10 bases not matched to a gene. The complete variable domain, with remaining parts taken from reference TRBV9 and TRBJ2-3, reads DSGVTQTPKHLITATGQRVTLRCSPRSGDLSVYWYQQSLDQGLQFLIQYYNGEERAKGNILERFSAQQFPDLHSELNLSSLELGDSALYFCASSLTRTGGETDTQYFGPGTRLTVL.

The CDR3 DNA reads as TGTGCCAGCAGTGAAAGACCAGACAGGGTTGAGGAGCAGTACTTC. Its translation: CASSERPDRVEEQYF. The chain links TRBV7-6 to TRBJ2-7; 7 positions agree with TRBD1. Germline V gene lookup returns CDR1 SGHVS and CDR2 FNYEAQ. Unmatched junction bases numbered 15, after V lost 6 bases and J lost 7 bases. This CDR3 is 15 amino acids long.